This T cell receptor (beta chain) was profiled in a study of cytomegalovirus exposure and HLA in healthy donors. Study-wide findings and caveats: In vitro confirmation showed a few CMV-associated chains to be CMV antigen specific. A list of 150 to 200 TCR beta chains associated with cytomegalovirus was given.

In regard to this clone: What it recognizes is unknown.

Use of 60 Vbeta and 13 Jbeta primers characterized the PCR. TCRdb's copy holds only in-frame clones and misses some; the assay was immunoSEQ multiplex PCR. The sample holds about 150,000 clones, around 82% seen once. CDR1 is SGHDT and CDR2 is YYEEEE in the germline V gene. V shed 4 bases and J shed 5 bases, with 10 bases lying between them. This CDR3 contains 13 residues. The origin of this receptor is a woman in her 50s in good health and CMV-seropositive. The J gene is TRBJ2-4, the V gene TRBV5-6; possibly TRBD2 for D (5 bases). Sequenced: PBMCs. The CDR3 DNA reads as TGTGCCAGCAGCACCGGACTGGAAAACATTCAGTACTTC. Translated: CASSTGLENIQYF.